The 8 T cell receptor beta chains in this list originate from one sample, sequenced in a study of regulatory T cells in long-lasting Graves disease. This sample's time point: newly diagnosed GD, antithyroid drugs for less than 3 months. Generation of the TCR library employed RNA extracted from PBMCs. TCR beta libraries were built with iRepertoire HTBI primers and Arm-PCR of CDR3 regions. TCRdb ran MiXCR on the multiplex PCR reads and lists one entry per CDR3 protein. The sample includes roughly 610,000 distinct CDR3 sequences, roughly 16% of them seen just once. These records were also assigned to another study, of T cells in Graves' hyperthyroidism and ophthalmopathy.

This material consisted of peripheral blood mononuclear cells (PBMCs), taken at new diagnosis, from a patient treated with antithyroid drugs. The receptors were gathered from a young man with Graves disease.

This clonotype came up a few times. The chain recombines TRBV5-6 with TRBJ2-1; 11 bases are a match to TRBD2. V was pared by 1 base and J by 0 bases, with 21 bases of the junction left unmatched. This CDR3 is built from 23 residues. Germline loops: CDR1 SGHDT, CDR2 YYEEEE. In nucleotides, the CDR3 is TGTGCCAGCAGCTTGTTCGCGAAAGACGTCTGGACTAGCGGGCATAGCTCCTACAATGAGCAGTTCTTC. It codes for CASSLFAKDVWTSGHSSYNEQFF.

This clonotype was observed many times. The chain has TRBV28 and TRBJ2-3, with TRBD2 matching over 8 bases. V lost 4 bases to trimming and J lost 5 bases; unmatched junction nucleotides: 11. In germline, CDR1 is MDHEN, CDR2 SYDVKM. The length of the CDR3 is 16 residues. Here the CDR3 reads CASSYIAGFGGDTQYF. CDR3 sequence (DNA): TGTGCCAGCAGTTATATAGCGGGATTTGGTGGAGATACGCAGTATTTT.

By sample fraction, this clonotype is medium-sized. This chain uses TRBV28 with TRBJ2-7; a possible D gene is TRBD1 (7 bases). The CDR3 runs to 11 residues. Trimming took off 6 bases at V and 8 bases at J, with 11 bases between the two ends. Germline loops: CDR1 MDHEN, CDR2 SYDVKM. DNA for the CDR3: TGTGCCAGCAGCCCAGGGGGGCAGCAGTACTTC. Translated: CASSPGGQQYF.

The chain is built from TRBV12-3 or TRBV12-4 and TRBJ2-7; TRBD1 matches at 7 bases. There are 13 residues in the CDR3. V was pared by 5 bases and J by 6 bases, with 7 bases of the junction left unmatched. The CDR3 sequence is CASSVGQSSEQYF. The CDR3 nucleotides are TGTGCCAGCAGTGTGGGACAGTCTTCCGAGCAGTACTTC.

This clonotype was seen ten or more times. The chain employs TRBV3-1 and TRBJ2-4; TRBD1 matches 7 bases. V gave up 4 bases and J gave up 2 bases; unmatched junction bases: 5. CDR1 and CDR2 (germline): LGHDT, YNNKEL (reference sequence). This CDR3 is 15 amino acids long. The CDR3 DNA follows: TGTGCCAGCAGCCGACAGGGTAGGACCAAAAACATTCAGTACTTC. This gives the protein CASSRQGRTKNIQYF.

The chain has TRBV19 and TRBJ2-5; D gene unclear. Germline CDR1 LNHDA, CDR2 SQIVND (reference sequence). V lost 3 bases and J 3 bases, leaving 11 bases between the germline ends. The CDR3 is 14 residues long. The CDR3, as DNA: TGTGCCAGTAGTATGTTACTATGGGAAGAGACCCAGTACTTC. It yields the protein CASSMLLWEETQYF.

This clonotype was picked up many times. The genes are TRBV10-1 and TRBJ2-7, with 8 bases matching TRBD1. CDR1 and CDR2 (germline): WNHNN, SYGVQD (reference sequence). V shed 4 bases, J shed 5 bases, and the junction held 10 bases outside the gene matches. The CDR3 length is 15 residues. CDR3 amino acids: CASSGYGQGGDEQYF. As DNA, the CDR3 is TGCGCCAGCAGTGGATACGGACAGGGTGGGGACGAGCAGTACTTC.

This clonotype was found many times. The V gene is TRBV7-9, the J gene TRBJ2-5; D not resolved. V was trimmed by 1 base and J by 5 bases, leaving 8 bases between them. CDR3 length: 13 residues. Looked up from germline, CDR1 is SEHNR and CDR2 is FQNEAQ (reference sequence). This CDR3 is CASSLDPVETQYF. In nucleotides, the CDR3 is TGTGCCAGCAGCTTAGACCCCGTTGAGACCCAGTACTTC.